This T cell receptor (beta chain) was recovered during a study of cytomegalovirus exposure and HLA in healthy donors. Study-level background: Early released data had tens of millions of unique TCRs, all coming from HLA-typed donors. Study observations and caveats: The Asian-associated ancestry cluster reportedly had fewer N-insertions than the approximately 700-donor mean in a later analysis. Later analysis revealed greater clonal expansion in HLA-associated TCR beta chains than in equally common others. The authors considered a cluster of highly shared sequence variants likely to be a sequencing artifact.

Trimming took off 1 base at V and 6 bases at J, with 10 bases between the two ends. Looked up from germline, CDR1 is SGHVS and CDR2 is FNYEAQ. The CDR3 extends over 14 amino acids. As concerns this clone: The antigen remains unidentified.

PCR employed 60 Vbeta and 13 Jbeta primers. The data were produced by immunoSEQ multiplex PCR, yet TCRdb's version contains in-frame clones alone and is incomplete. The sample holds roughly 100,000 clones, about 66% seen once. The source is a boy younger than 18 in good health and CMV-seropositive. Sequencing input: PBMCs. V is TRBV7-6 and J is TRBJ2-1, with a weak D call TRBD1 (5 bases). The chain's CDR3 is CASSLGQTTNEQFF. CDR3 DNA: TGTGCCAGCAGCTTAGGACAGACCACCAATGAGCAGTTCTTC.